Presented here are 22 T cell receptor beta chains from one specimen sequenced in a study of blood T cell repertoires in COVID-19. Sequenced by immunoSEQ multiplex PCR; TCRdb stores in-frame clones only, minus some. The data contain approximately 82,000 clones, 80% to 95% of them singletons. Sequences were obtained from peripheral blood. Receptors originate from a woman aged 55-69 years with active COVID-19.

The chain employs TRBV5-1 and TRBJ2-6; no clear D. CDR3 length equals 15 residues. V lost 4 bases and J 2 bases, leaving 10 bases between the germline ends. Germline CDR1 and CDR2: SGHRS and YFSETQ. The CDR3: CASSPDTPGANVLTF. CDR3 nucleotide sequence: TGCGCCAGCAGCCCTGACACACCTGGGGCCAACGTCCTGACTTTC.

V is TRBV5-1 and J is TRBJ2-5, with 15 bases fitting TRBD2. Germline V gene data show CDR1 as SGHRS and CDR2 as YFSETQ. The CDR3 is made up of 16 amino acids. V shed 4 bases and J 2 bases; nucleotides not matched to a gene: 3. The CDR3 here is CASSAGLAGGQETQYF. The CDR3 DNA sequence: TGCGCCAGCAGCGCAGGACTAGCGGGGGGGCAAGAGACCCAGTACTTC. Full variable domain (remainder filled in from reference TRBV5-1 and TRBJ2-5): KAGVTQTPRYLIKTRGQQVTLSCSPISGHRSVSWYQQTPGQGLQFLFEYFSETQRNKGNFPGRFSGRQFSNSRSEMNVSTLELGDSALYLCASSAGLAGGQETQYFGPGTRLLVL.

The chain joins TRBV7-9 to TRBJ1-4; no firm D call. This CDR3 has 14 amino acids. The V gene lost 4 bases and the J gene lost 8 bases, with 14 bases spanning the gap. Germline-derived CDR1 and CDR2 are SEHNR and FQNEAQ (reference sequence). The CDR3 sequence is CASSSGEAVEKLFF. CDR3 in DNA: TGTGCCAGCAGCTCGGGAGAGGCTGTCGAAAAACTGTTTTTT.

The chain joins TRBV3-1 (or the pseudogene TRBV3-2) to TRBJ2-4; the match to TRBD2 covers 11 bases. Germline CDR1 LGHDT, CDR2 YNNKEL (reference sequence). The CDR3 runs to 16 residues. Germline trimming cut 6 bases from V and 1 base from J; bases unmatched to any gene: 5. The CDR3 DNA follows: TGTGCCAGCAGTCCAGCTAGCGGGGGGGCCAAAAACATTCAGTACTTC. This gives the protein CASSPASGGAKNIQYF.

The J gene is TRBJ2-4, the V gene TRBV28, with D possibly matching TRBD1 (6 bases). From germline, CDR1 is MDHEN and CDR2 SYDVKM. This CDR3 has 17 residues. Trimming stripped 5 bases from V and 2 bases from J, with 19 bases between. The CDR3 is CASSALKGDDSKNIQYF. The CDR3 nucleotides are TGTGCCAGCAGTGCCCTGAAGGGGGACGATTCCAAAAACATTCAGTACTTC.

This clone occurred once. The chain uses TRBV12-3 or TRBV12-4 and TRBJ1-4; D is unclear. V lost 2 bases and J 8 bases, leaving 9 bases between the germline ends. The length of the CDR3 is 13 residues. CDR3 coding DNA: TGTGCCAGCAGTTTACAAGTACGGGAAAAACTGTTTTTT. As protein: CASSLQVREKLFF.

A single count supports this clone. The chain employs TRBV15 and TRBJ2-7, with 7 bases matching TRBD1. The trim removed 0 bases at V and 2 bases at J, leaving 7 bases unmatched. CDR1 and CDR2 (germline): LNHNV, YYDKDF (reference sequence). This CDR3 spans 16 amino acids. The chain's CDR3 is CATSRDSPTGTYEQYF. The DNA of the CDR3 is TGTGCCACCAGCAGAGATTCCCCGACAGGGACCTACGAGCAGTACTTC.

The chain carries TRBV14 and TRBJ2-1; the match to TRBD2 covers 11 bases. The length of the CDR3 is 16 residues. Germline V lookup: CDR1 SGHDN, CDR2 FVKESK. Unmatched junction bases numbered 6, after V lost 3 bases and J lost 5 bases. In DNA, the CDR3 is TGTGCCAGCAGCCAGGTAGCGGGAGGGTCCCACAATGAGCAGTTCTTC. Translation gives CASSQVAGGSHNEQFF.

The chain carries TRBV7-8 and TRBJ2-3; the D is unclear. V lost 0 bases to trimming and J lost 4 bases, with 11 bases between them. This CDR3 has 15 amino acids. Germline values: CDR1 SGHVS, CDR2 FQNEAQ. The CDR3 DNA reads TGTGCCAGCAGCTTAGCGGTAGTACCGTCAGATACGCAGTATTTT. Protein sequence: CASSLAVVPSDTQYF.

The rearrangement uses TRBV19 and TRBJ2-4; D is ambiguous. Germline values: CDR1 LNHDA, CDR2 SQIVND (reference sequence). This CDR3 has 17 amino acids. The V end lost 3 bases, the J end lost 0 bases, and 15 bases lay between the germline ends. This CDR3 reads CASSIKPTTLAKNIQYF. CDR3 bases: TGTGCCAGTAGTATCAAGCCCACCACCTTAGCCAAAAACATTCAGTACTTC. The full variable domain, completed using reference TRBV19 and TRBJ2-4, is DGGITQSPKYLFRKEGQNVTLSCEQNLNHDAMYWYRQDPGQGLRLIYYSQIVNDFQKGDIAEGYSVSREKKESFPLTVTSAQKNPTAFYLCASSIKPTTLAKNIQYFGAGTRLSVL.

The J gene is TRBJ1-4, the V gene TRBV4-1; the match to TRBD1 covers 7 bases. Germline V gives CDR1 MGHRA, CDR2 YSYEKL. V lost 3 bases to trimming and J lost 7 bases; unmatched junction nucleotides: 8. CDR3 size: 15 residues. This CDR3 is CASSHPNRQGEKLFF. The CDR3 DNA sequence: TGCGCCAGCAGCCACCCGAATAGACAGGGTGAAAAACTGTTTTTT.

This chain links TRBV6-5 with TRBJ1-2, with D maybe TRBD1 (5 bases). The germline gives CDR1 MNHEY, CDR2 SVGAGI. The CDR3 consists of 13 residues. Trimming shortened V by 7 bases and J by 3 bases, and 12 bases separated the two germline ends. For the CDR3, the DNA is TGTGCCAGCACCAACGGGGGTTACTATGGCTACACCTTC. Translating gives CASTNGGYYGYTF.

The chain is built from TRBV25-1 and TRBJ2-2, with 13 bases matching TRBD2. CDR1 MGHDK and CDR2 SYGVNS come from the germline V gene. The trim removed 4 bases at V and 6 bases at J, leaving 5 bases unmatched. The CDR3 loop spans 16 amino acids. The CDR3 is CASSATSGGAPGELFF. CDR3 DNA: TGTGCCAGCAGTGCCACTAGCGGGGGGGCCCCCGGGGAGCTGTTTTTT.

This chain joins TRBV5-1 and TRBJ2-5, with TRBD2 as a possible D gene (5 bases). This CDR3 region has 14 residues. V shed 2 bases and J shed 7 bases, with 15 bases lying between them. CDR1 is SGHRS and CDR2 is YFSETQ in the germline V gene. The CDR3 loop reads CASSLDGLGRTQYF. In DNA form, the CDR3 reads TGCGCCAGCAGCTTAGACGGACTTGGTCGGACCCAGTACTTC. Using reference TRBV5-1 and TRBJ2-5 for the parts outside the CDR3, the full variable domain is KAGVTQTPRYLIKTRGQQVTLSCSPISGHRSVSWYQQTPGQGLQFLFEYFSETQRNKGNFPGRFSGRQFSNSRSEMNVSTLELGDSALYLCASSLDGLGRTQYFGPGTRLLVL.

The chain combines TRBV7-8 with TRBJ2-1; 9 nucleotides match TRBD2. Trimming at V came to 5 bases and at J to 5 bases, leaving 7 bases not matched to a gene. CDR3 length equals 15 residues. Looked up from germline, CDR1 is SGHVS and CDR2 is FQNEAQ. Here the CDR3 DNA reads TGTGCCAGCAGCCTCTCGGCTAGCGGGGACAATGAGCAGTTCTTC. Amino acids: CASSLSASGDNEQFF.

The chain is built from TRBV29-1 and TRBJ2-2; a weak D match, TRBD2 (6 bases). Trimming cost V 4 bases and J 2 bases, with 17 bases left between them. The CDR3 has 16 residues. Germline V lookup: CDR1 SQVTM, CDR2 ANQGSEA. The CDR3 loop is CSVVGLAEKNTGELFF. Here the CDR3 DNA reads TGCAGCGTTGTCGGATTAGCGGAGAAAAACACCGGGGAGCTGTTTTTT.

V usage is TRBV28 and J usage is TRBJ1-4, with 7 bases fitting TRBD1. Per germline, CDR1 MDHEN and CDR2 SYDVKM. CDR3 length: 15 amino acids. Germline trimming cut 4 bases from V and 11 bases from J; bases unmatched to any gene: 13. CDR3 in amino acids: CASSSQTGRYGKLFF. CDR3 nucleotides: TGTGCCAGCAGTTCCCAGACAGGGAGGTACGGTAAACTGTTTTTT. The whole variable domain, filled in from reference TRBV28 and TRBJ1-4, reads DVKVTQSSRYLVKRTGEKVFLECVQDMDHENMFWYRQDPGLGLRLIYFSYDVKMKEKGDIPEGYSVSREKKERFSLILESASTNQTSMYLCASSSQTGRYGKLFFGSGTQLSVL.

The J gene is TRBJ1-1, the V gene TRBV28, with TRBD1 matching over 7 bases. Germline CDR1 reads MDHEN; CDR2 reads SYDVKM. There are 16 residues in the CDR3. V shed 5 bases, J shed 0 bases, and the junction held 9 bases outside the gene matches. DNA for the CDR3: TGTGCCAGCAGTCTTTGGGACAGCTTGATGAACACTGAAGCTTTCTTT. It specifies CASSLWDSLMNTEAFF.

CDR3 sequence: CASSHFLSQNTEAFF. CDR3 nucleotides: TGTGCCAGCAGCCACTTCTTAAGTCAGAACACTGAAGCTTTCTTT. The V gene is TRBV5-4, the J gene TRBJ1-1; D is uncertain. This CDR3 spans 15 amino acids. Germline CDR1 reads SGHNT; CDR2 reads YYREEE (reference sequence). With 4 bases removed from V and 1 base from J, the gap between germline ends came to 14 bases.

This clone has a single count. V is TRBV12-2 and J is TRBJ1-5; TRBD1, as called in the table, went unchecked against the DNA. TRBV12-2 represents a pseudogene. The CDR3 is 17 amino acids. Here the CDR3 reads CASRLEGQGVVNQPQHF. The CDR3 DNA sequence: TGTGCAAGTCGCTTAGAAGGGCAGGGGGTCGTCAATCAGCCCCAGCATTTT.

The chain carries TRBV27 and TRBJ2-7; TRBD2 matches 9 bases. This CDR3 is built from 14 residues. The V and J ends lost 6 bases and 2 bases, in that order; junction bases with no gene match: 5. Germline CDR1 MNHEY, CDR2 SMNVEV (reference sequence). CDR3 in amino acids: CASSPTSGTYEQYF. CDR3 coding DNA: TGTGCCAGCAGCCCGACTAGCGGTACCTACGAGCAGTACTTC.

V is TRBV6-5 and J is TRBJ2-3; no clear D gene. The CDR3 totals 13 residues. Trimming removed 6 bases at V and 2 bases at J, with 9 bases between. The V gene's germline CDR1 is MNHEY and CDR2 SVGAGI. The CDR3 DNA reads TGTGCCAGCAGAGGCGGTGCCACAGATACGCAGTATTTT. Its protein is CASRGGATDTQYF.